This T cell receptor beta chain comes out of a study of T cells in Graves' hyperthyroidism and ophthalmopathy (dated by TCRdb to between 2018 and 2020). For the study in its entirety: Peripheral blood samples were taken at the time of initial diagnosis, prior to any treatment. To identify TCR V-J signatures that set the groups apart, the researchers used a discovery cohort of 100 patients, made up of 40 to 45 with Graves' ophthalmopathy and 57 with stable Graves' hyperthyroidism. Prospective prediction of ophthalmopathy was tested in an independent validation cohort of approximately 18 hyperthyroidism patients and 15 to 17 patients who later progressed to ophthalmopathy. The 75 to 100 discovery patients were divided at random into training and test sets in a 7:3 ratio. The study also compared thyroid tissue and blood T-cell repertoires from several Graves' hyperthyroidism patients. Following sampling, methimazole starting at 30 mg daily was given to hyperthyroidism patients, and high-dose intravenous methylprednisolone was given to ophthalmopathy patients. The paper reports TCR Vbeta CDR3 sequencing of approximately 130 peripheral blood samples: around 41 ophthalmopathy, under 80 hyperthyroidism and roughly 17 progressor patients.

This clonotype was counted at least ten times. The antigen it recognizes is unknown. No base-level quality is on record; no much larger clone is a single base apart. What the research found in general, with its limitations: Most expanded thyroid clonotypes (frequency above 0.001) were also found in blood, which suggests that blood repertoires may mirror thyroid immune responses. No statistical method was used to fix the sample size in advance, and group allocation was not hidden from the investigators. A model built on a 13 V-J signature distinguished ophthalmopathy from stable hyperthyroidism, reaching roughly 88% sensitivity and approximately 81% specificity in cross-validation and 80%/75% in testing. During validation, the model predicted progression to ophthalmopathy a median of approximately six months ahead of onset, with around 71% sensitivity and about 72% specificity.

The CDR3, cysteine through phenylalanine, is 13 amino acids long. Only the CDR3 DNA stays, 39 bases, in frame from base 1. The trim is 0 bases for V and 9 bases for J, with a gap of 11 bases between the germline ends. CDR1 and CDR2, per the germline V gene (reference sequence), are LGHDT and YNNKEL. The TCR beta CDR3 regions were amplified from RNA transcripts. A first-round RT-PCR of the TCR CDR3 used the HTBI primer set with the Qiagen OneStep RT-PCR kit. The libraries were constructed in a second round of multiplex PCR and then size-selected and purified. Libraries were sequenced paired-end with 100 bp reads on an Illumina HiSeq2000. The authors processed their data as follows. Raw data were processed with SOAPnuke, discarding reads with adapters, uncalled bases, mean Phred below 15, or no exact constant-primer or identifier match. High-quality paired reads were merged with COPE v1.2.5, and unique nucleotide sequences were defined as clonotypes. Clonotypes were aligned to IMGT TRBV, TRBD and TRBJ reference segments using MiTCR v1.1. The analysis was restricted to V-J combinations with a frequency above 0.0001, which together covered approximately 99% of the repertoires. A TCS score was defined as the ratio between F50 (clonal expansion) and ExV (chaos), using BLOSUM62-based TCRdist between CDR3 peptides within each V-J. Welch's t-statistics and random forest reduced 500 to 550 V-J features to roughly 13, which were used in a naive Bayes classifier (R e1071). The public reads were reprocessed in TCRdb via fastp at Q25 and MiXCR, keeping in-frame beta chains. Each CDR3 protein gets just one entry, which takes the most common genes and DNA from the rows behind it. TCRdb's processing, not the authors' own work, is the source of the V and J calls. The sample profile shows about 590,000 distinct CDR3 sequences; 15% to 19% of them were found once. Jointly, the top ten make up around 7.5% of the sample.

Stable Graves' hyperthyroidism was defined as no progression to ophthalmopathy during 18 months of follow-up. Hyperthyroidism patients were newly diagnosed, had a disease duration of under 2 months, and were aged 18 to 65 years. Exclusion was applied to patients with uncontrolled infections, other autoimmune diseases, pregnancy or lactation. Diagnoses were established on the basis of clinical symptoms, serum thyroxine and TRAb, thyroid ultrasound, and orbital computed tomography. PBMCs were isolated from 7.5 to 10 ml of fresh peripheral blood by Ficoll-Paque density gradient centrifugation. Total RNA was extracted using Trizol reagent, and RNA quality was assessed on an Agilent 2100 Bioanalyzer.

The chain is assembled from TRBV3-1 and TRBJ1-1; too little of a D gene remains to name it. This TCR was sampled from a woman aged 30 to 39 with Graves' hyperthyroidism. Sequences were obtained from blood. The sequenced DNA: TGTGCCAGCAGCCAAGATAGGAGAGCTAAAGCTTTCTTT. This codes for CASSQDRRAKAFF.